This T cell receptor beta chain was retrieved from a study of Graves' ophthalmopathy and Graves' hyperthyroidism. Study in general: Blood was drawn at initial diagnosis, before any treatment.

Exclusion applied to patients with other autoimmune diseases, uncontrolled infections, pregnancy or lactation. There are many counts of this clonotype. Amplified TCR beta CDR3 regions were obtained using RNA transcripts as template. HTBI primers primed a first-round RT-PCR, and a second-round multiplex PCR followed. TCRdb ran MiXCR on the multiplex PCR reads and lists one entry per CDR3 protein. The profile covers over 500,000 distinct CDR3 sequences, with around a fifth appearing a single time and around 7% taken by the ten largest. The V end was cut by 2 bases, the J end by 0 bases, with 19 bases between. Germline V CDR1 and CDR2: MNHNS, SASEGT. The CDR3 length is 18 residues.

This receptor was taken from a woman younger than 30 with stable Graves' hyperthyroidism. Some clones in this sample may be carry-over from other donors' samples. The sample consisted of peripheral blood. The chain recombines TRBV6-1 with TRBJ1-2, with D perhaps matching TRBD1 (6 bases). CDR3 protein: CASSELLISGDTNYGYTF. CDR3 sequence (DNA): TGTGCCAGCAGTGAACTGTTAATTTCAGGGGATACTAACTATGGCTACACCTTC.